Sequencing of this T cell receptor beta chain was carried out in a study of shared clonotypes between healthy human individuals. TCRdb's table, derived via immunoSEQ multiplex PCR, lists solely in-frame clones and lacks some. In the table there are about 2 million clones, about 95% of which are singletons. Trimming removed 4 bases at V and 6 bases at J, with 13 bases between. Germline CDR1 and CDR2: MNHEY and SMNVEV (reference sequence). The CDR3 runs 14 residues. Terminally differentiated effector memory CD45RA+ cells were excluded by CCR7 positive selection of CD45RO-negative cells. This clonotype was sampled from a man aged 18-30 years in good health. This sequence joins TRBV27 and TRBJ1-5; D remains ambiguous. Input material: naive CD8+ T cells sorted from blood. CDR3 coding DNA: TGTGCCAGCAGTTCTAGTACCCGAGGTCAGCCCCAGCATTTT. Its protein is CASSSSTRGQPQHF.